Only a few counts were recorded for the clone carrying this TCR beta chain. Antigen specificity is unknown. This entry comes from a study of vaccination effects on CD4 cells after COVID-19. Across the study: Either the mRNA-1273 or the BNT162b2 vaccine was given to participants as two doses.

V lost 2 bases and J 0 bases, leaving 7 bases between the germline ends. This CDR3 has 14 amino acids. Germline V gene lookup returns CDR1 SGHRS and CDR2 YFSETQ. Profiled with immunoSEQ multiplex PCR; TCRdb holds only in-frame clones, not every one. The sample lists about 30,000 clones; about 62% were seen once. Subsequent to roughly 9 days of culture, CD4+ T cells were isolated. Findings and caveats of the study: Clones from infection and from vaccination both contracted markedly late after vaccination.

Sequences were derived from CD4+ T cells from PBMCs cultured without peptide, sampled before COVID-19 vaccination. V gene TRBV5-1 combines with J gene TRBJ2-3; no reliable D call. This receptor was obtained from a human donor who received a COVID-19 vaccine. Here the CDR3 DNA reads TGCGCCAGCAGCTTCACGGATAGCACAGATACGCAGTATTTT. This codes for CASSFTDSTDTQYF.